Shown below are 31 T cell receptor beta chains from a single sample sequenced in a study of T cell responses to AZD1222 COVID-19 vaccine. Clones were sequenced by immunoSEQ multiplex PCR, and TCRdb holds only the in-frame ones, with some missing. The sample includes approximately 97,000 clones, roughly nine tenths of them seen just once. The material was peripheral blood, obtained on day 0 of AZD1222 vaccination. These receptors all come from an adult in good health.

The chain links TRBV19 to TRBJ1-5, with 8 bases identical to TRBD1. V shed 1 base, J shed 2 bases, and the junction held 7 bases outside the gene matches. Per germline, CDR1 LNHDA and CDR2 SQIVND (reference sequence). This CDR3 region has 17 residues. The CDR3 reads CASSIGRGRTGNQPQHF. CDR3 nucleotides: TGTGCCAGTAGTATAGGCAGGGGGCGTACGGGCAATCAGCCCCAGCATTTT.

The chain has TRBV14 and TRBJ2-7; 9 bases line up with TRBD2. There are 20 residues in the CDR3. Germline CDR1 is SGHDN and CDR2 is FVKESK. Losses at the gene ends were 3 bases for V and 0 bases for J; bases not matched to a gene: 18. The CDR3 DNA reads as TGTGCCAGCAGCCACCGTCAGGGGTTAGCGGGAGCGACGAACTCCTACGAGCAGTACTTC. Amino acid sequence: CASSHRQGLAGATNSYEQYF.

The chain has TRBV30 and TRBJ1-5; tentative D call: TRBD1 (5 bases). Deletions cut 5 bases from V and 2 bases from J, with 10 bases between. The length of the CDR3 is 13 residues. Germline V gives CDR1 GTSNPN, CDR2 SVGIG (reference sequence). CDR3 sequence (DNA): TGTGCCTGGGGGACCCTGGGCAATCAGCCCCAGCATTTT. This gives the protein CAWGTLGNQPQHF. The entire variable domain, with the rest obtained from reference TRBV30 and TRBJ1-5, is as follows: SQTIHQWPATLVQPVGSPLSLECTVEGTSNPNLYWYRQAAGRGLQLLFYSVGIGQISSEVPQNLSASRPQDRQFILSSKKLLLSDSGFYLCAWGTLGNQPQHFGDGTRLSIL.

J is TRBJ1-2 and V is TRBV4-1, with 7 bases matching TRBD1. Trimming cost V 1 base and J 5 bases; bases outside gene matches: 7. The CDR3 sequence is 15 residues long. CDR1 is MGHRA and CDR2 is YSYEKL in the germline V gene. This CDR3 reads CASSQVSQGVYGYTF. In nucleotides, the CDR3 is TGCGCCAGCAGCCAAGTGAGTCAGGGGGTATATGGCTACACCTTC.

The chain employs TRBV19 and TRBJ1-2, with TRBD1 matching over 10 bases. In germline, CDR1 is LNHDA, CDR2 SQIVND (reference sequence). J lost 6 bases, V lost 1 base, and 5 bases had no gene match. CDR3 length: 15 residues. CDR3 sequence: CASSIASGQGNGYTF. DNA for the CDR3: TGTGCCAGTAGTATAGCGTCGGGACAGGGGAATGGCTACACCTTC. Complete variable domain (other parts from reference TRBV19 and TRBJ1-2): DGGITQSPKYLFRKEGQNVTLSCEQNLNHDAMYWYRQDPGQGLRLIYYSQIVNDFQKGDIAEGYSVSREKKESFPLTVTSAQKNPTAFYLCASSIASGQGNGYTFGSGTRLTVV.

CDR3 coding DNA: TGTGCCAGCAGGCCGGGACTAGCGAACACCGGGGAGCTGTTTTTT. This translates into CASRPGLANTGELFF. The chain carries TRBV2 and TRBJ2-2, with 8 bases matching TRBD2. Germline CDR1 is SNHLY and CDR2 is FYNNEI. The ends lost 6 bases at V and 0 bases at J; junction bases unmatched: 3. This CDR3 is 15 amino acids long.

The chain carries TRBV15 and TRBJ1-4; D gene ambiguous. CDR3 length equals 17 residues. The ends were cut back, 2 bases at V and 0 bases at J, with 13 bases in the middle. Per germline, CDR1 LNHNV and CDR2 YYDKDF (reference sequence). CDR3 sequence reads: CATSRTLTGATNEKLFF. CDR3 nucleotide sequence: TGTGCCACCAGCAGAACCCTAACCGGGGCAACTAATGAAAAACTGTTTTTT.

The chain has TRBV12-5 and TRBJ1-2, with 9 bases fitting TRBD1. With V trimmed by 1 base and J by 8 bases, 5 bases remained unmatched. The CDR3 extends over 14 amino acids. The germline CDR1 and CDR2 sequences are LGHNT and FRNRAP. CDR3 nucleotide sequence: TGTGCTAGTGGTTTGGGGACAGGGGCTGGCGGCTACACCTTC. Translating it yields CASGLGTGAGGYTF.

The chain carries TRBV9 and TRBJ1-1; possible D gene TRBD1, 5 bases. The germline V and J ends were trimmed by 2 bases and 1 base, with 9 bases remaining between them. Germline loops: CDR1 SGDLS, CDR2 YYNGEE. CDR3 length equals 14 residues. For the CDR3, the DNA is TGTGCCAGCAGCGTGGGACGGGCGAACACTGAAGCTTTCTTT. The encoded protein is CASSVGRANTEAFF.

The CDR3 DNA follows: TGTGCCAGCAGCTATACTCGGGGGAACACTGAAGCTTTCTTT. It encodes CASSYTRGNTEAFF. This chain joins TRBV7-2 and TRBJ1-1; D gene unclear. Trimming shortened V by 4 bases and J by 1 base, and 10 bases separated the two germline ends. The germline V gene has CDR1 SGHTA and CDR2 FQGNSA. CDR3 length equals 14 residues.

The V and J genes are TRBV7-8 and TRBJ2-7, with D perhaps TRBD1 or TRBD2 (5 bases each). Trimming shortened V by 0 bases and J by 1 base, and 10 bases separated the two germline ends. Germline assignment: CDR1 SGHVS and CDR2 FQNEAQ. The CDR3 has 15 residues. CDR3 region: CASSLARDRSYEQYF. DNA of the CDR3: TGTGCCAGCAGCTTAGCCCGGGACCGATCCTACGAGCAGTACTTC.

There are a few counts of this clone. The chain links TRBV7-9 to TRBJ2-5, with 7 positions matching TRBD1. Germline V CDR1 and CDR2: SEHNR, FQNEAQ (reference sequence). J was trimmed by 3 bases and V by 4 bases; bases with no gene match: 5. The CDR3 has 14 amino acids. This chain's CDR3 is CASSSTGSEETQYF. The CDR3 nucleotides read TGTGCCAGCAGCTCGACAGGGTCCGAAGAGACCCAGTACTTC.

V usage is TRBV12-5 and J usage is TRBJ2-1; the match to TRBD2 covers 11 bases. Trimming at V came to 0 bases and at J to 10 bases, leaving 17 bases not matched to a gene. This CDR3 has 19 amino acids. Per the germline V gene, CDR1 is LGHNT and CDR2 is FRNRAP. The DNA for the CDR3 is TGTGCTAGTGGTTTGGTAGCAGCTAGCGGGAGGTGGAATAATAAGGAGCAGTTCTTC. It is translated as CASGLVAASGRWNNKEQFF.

V gene TRBV9 combines with J gene TRBJ1-1; D may be TRBD1 (6 bases). CDR1 SGDLS and CDR2 YYNGEE come from the germline V gene. The CDR3 contains 15 residues. V lost 4 bases to trimming and J lost 3 bases, with 16 bases between them. The CDR3 loop reads CASSIGGGGYTEAFF. The CDR3 DNA is TGTGCCAGCAGCATAGGAGGGGGAGGGTACACTGAAGCTTTCTTT.

The genes are TRBV2 and TRBJ1-5; 8 nucleotides line up with TRBD1. The V gene end was trimmed by 5 bases and the J gene end by 2 bases; junction bases not matched to a gene: 5. The CDR3 spans 15 residues. The germline V gene encodes CDR1 SNHLY and CDR2 FYNNEI. CDR3 DNA: TGTGCCAGCAGTTGGGCGACAGGGGGCAATCAGCCCCAGCATTTT. Protein product: CASSWATGGNQPQHF.

This chain links TRBV28 with TRBJ2-1; unclear D gene. With 3 bases removed from V and 5 bases from J, the gap between germline ends came to 8 bases. The germline V gene encodes CDR1 MDHEN and CDR2 SYDVKM. The CDR3 has 13 residues. Written as DNA, the CDR3 is TGTGCCAGCAGTTTGGCAGGAGACAATGAGCAGTTCTTC. This gives the protein CASSLAGDNEQFF.

The V and J genes are TRBV5-1 and TRBJ1-6; the D gene is possibly TRBD1 (6 bases). The CDR3 contains 15 residues. The germline gives CDR1 SGHRS, CDR2 YFSETQ. The V and J ends lost 0 bases and 5 bases respectively, with 9 bases between them. DNA for the CDR3: TGCGCCAGCAGCTTGGCAGGGGCCAATAATTCACCCCTCCACTTT. This codes for CASSLAGANNSPLHF.

This clone was seen once. J is TRBJ2-5 and V is TRBV27; 7 positions agree with TRBD1. The CDR3 totals 15 residues. Germline trimming cut 6 bases from V and 1 base from J; bases unmatched to any gene: 8. Germline values: CDR1 MNHEY, CDR2 SMNVEV (reference sequence). CDR3 sequence: CASRPGTAIQETQYF. CDR3 nucleotide sequence: TGTGCCAGCAGACCCGGGACAGCCATCCAAGAGACCCAGTACTTC.

This clone occurred once. The gene calls are TRBV7-9 and TRBJ1-2; 7 bases match TRBD1. The CDR3 has 12 amino acids. Germline V CDR1 and CDR2: SEHNR, FQNEAQ (reference sequence). With V trimmed by 11 bases and J by 6 bases, 9 bases remained unmatched. The CDR3 reads CASQQGTNGYTF. The CDR3 DNA reads as TGTGCCTCCCAACAGGGGACCAATGGCTACACCTTC.

This chain uses TRBV5-1 with TRBJ1-3; the D gene is possibly TRBD1 (5 bases). The V gene's germline CDR1 is SGHRS and CDR2 YFSETQ. The V gene lost 2 bases and the J gene lost 0 bases, with 9 bases spanning the gap. There are 15 residues in the CDR3. The CDR3 loop is CASSFGGVSGNTIYF. For the CDR3, the DNA is TGCGCCAGCAGCTTCGGGGGGGTCTCTGGAAACACCATATATTTT. Filled out from reference TRBV5-1 and TRBJ1-3, the complete variable domain reads KAGVTQTPRYLIKTRGQQVTLSCSPISGHRSVSWYQQTPGQGLQFLFEYFSETQRNKGNFPGRFSGRQFSNSRSEMNVSTLELGDSALYLCASSFGGVSGNTIYFGEGSWLTVV.

This clone was recorded only once. The gene calls are TRBV29-1 and TRBJ1-1, with no clear D. This CDR3 is 13 amino acids long. CDR1 is SQVTM and CDR2 is ANQGSEA in the germline V gene. Trimming pared 7 bases from V and 0 bases from J, leaving 12 bases between. The CDR3 loop reads CSAFGGMNTEAFF. As DNA, the CDR3 is TGCAGCGCTTTTGGCGGAATGAACACTGAAGCTTTCTTT. Based on the CDR3 plus reference TRBV29-1 and TRBJ1-1, the full variable domain is SAVISQKPSRDICQRGTSLTIQCQVDSQVTMMFWYRQQPGQSLTLIATANQGSEATYESGFVIDKFPISRPNLTFSTLTVSNMSPEDSSIYLCSAFGGMNTEAFFGQGTRLTVV.

The chain recombines TRBV5-1 with TRBJ1-5, with 7 bases lining up with TRBD1. Germline CDR1 and CDR2: SGHRS and YFSETQ. The junction had 1 base not matched to a gene; V was cut back by 0 bases and J by 1 base. The length of the CDR3 is 15 residues. CDR3 DNA: TGCGCCAGCAGCTTGGGAGGGGGCAGCAATCAGCCCCAGCATTTT. It encodes CASSLGGGSNQPQHF. Using reference TRBV5-1 and TRBJ1-5 for the parts outside the CDR3, the full variable domain is KAGVTQTPRYLIKTRGQQVTLSCSPISGHRSVSWYQQTPGQGLQFLFEYFSETQRNKGNFPGRFSGRQFSNSRSEMNVSTLELGDSALYLCASSLGGGSNQPQHFGDGTRLSIL.

J is TRBJ2-7 and V is TRBV24-1, with 7 bases aligning to TRBD1. The J segment lost 2 bases and the V segment lost 3 bases, leaving 3 bases of the junction unmatched. CDR3 length: 14 residues. CDR1 KGHDR and CDR2 SFDVKD come from the germline V gene. DNA for the CDR3: TGTGCCACCAGTGATCCGGGACAGACCTACGAGCAGTACTTC. Translated: CATSDPGQTYEQYF.

This clone came up once. The V gene is TRBV6-2 or TRBV6-3, the J gene TRBJ2-5; 12 bases line up with TRBD2. The CDR3 totals 19 residues. Germline values: CDR1 MNHEY, CDR2 SVGEGT. V dropped 0 bases and J dropped 4; count of bases not matched to a gene: 12. CDR3 in amino acids: CASSYSKFTSGGPRETQYF. CDR3 sequence (DNA): TGTGCCAGCAGTTACTCGAAATTCACTAGCGGGGGGCCGAGAGAGACCCAGTACTTC.

This sequence joins TRBV9 and TRBJ1-2; 7 bases fit TRBD1. The CDR3 contains 15 residues. Germline V gives CDR1 SGDLS, CDR2 YYNGEE. Trimming took 3 bases from V and 1 from J; bases not matched to a gene: 6. The chain's CDR3 is CASSARGYGNYGYTF. In nucleotides, the CDR3 is TGTGCCAGCAGCGCCAGGGGGTACGGTAACTATGGCTACACCTTC.

The chain employs TRBV5-1 and TRBJ2-5, with D possibly being TRBD1 (6 bases). Trimming shortened V by 4 bases and J by 4 bases, and 14 bases separated the two germline ends. The CDR3 is made up of 14 amino acids. Germline CDR1 reads SGHRS; CDR2 reads YFSETQ. CDR3 bases: TGCGCCAGCAGCCTGGCAGGGGAGCGAGAGACCCAGTACTTC. Translated: CASSLAGERETQYF.

The chain couples TRBV28 to TRBJ2-7, with TRBD1 identical over 9 bases. Germline CDR1 MDHEN, CDR2 SYDVKM. There are 14 residues in the CDR3. V shed 6 bases, J shed 4 bases, and the junction held 7 bases outside the gene matches. For the CDR3, the DNA is TGTGCCAGCAGCCACGGACAGGGGATTTACGAGCAGTACTTC. Protein: CASSHGQGIYEQYF.

This clone was counted a single time. The gene calls are TRBV10-2 and TRBJ1-4; D remains ambiguous. Germline V CDR1 and CDR2: WSHSY, SAAADI. The CDR3 extends over 15 amino acids. The V end lost 6 bases, the J end lost 0 bases, and 11 bases lay between the germline ends. CDR3 in amino acids: CASRDHGSTNEKLFF. Here the CDR3 DNA reads TGCGCCAGCAGAGATCACGGATCAACTAATGAAAAACTGTTTTTT.

The table lists this clone with a count of one. This chain uses TRBV10-3 with TRBJ2-1; 10 nucleotides match TRBD1. Germline CDR1 and CDR2: ENHRY and SYGVKD. V lost 8 bases and J lost 8; bases outside the gene matches: 9. The CDR3 sequence is 14 residues long. The CDR3 region is CAIAPGTGEDEQFF. The CDR3 DNA follows: TGTGCCATCGCCCCCGGGACAGGGGAGGATGAGCAGTTCTTC.

This clone has a single count. The V gene is TRBV20-1, the J gene TRBJ2-7; TRBD2 matches at 10 bases. CDR1 and CDR2 from the germline V gene are DFQATT and SNEGSKA (reference sequence). CDR3 length equals 16 residues. The ends lost 3 bases at V and 2 bases at J; junction bases unmatched: 10. The chain's CDR3 is CSASESSGSLTYEQYF. CDR3 in DNA: TGCAGTGCTAGTGAGTCTAGCGGGAGTCTTACCTACGAGCAGTACTTC.

The CDR3 sequence: CASSYVGVGSYNEQFF. The CDR3 DNA reads TGTGCCAGCAGTTACGTGGGCGTAGGCTCCTACAATGAGCAGTTCTTC. The chain carries TRBV6-2 or TRBV6-3 and TRBJ2-1; D remains unclear. Germline assignment: CDR1 MNHEY and CDR2 SVGEGT. Trimming removed 2 bases from V and 0 bases from J, with 11 bases in between. The CDR3 sequence is 16 residues long.